This T cell receptor beta chain derives from a study of T cells in Graves' hyperthyroidism and ophthalmopathy. Amplified TCR beta CDR3 regions came from RNA transcripts. The TCR CDR3 was amplified in a first-round RT-PCR using the HTBI primer set. TCRdb re-derived calls from the multiplex PCR reads in MiXCR, one entry per CDR3 protein. There are more than 500,000 distinct CDR3 sequences in the sample; around 15% occur only once, and 29% lies in the top ten. Germline V gives CDR1 LNHDA, CDR2 SQIVND (reference sequence). The CDR3 loop spans 12 amino acids. Trimming took 1 base from V and 5 from J, leaving 3 bases between them.

The specimen was blood. The clonotype was recovered from a woman between 25 and 40 years old with Graves' ophthalmopathy. The J gene is TRBJ2-1, the V gene TRBV19; D is ambiguous. This chain's CDR3 is CASSIVNNEQFF. The CDR3 nucleotides are TGTGCCAGTAGTATAGTGAACAATGAGCAGTTCTTC.